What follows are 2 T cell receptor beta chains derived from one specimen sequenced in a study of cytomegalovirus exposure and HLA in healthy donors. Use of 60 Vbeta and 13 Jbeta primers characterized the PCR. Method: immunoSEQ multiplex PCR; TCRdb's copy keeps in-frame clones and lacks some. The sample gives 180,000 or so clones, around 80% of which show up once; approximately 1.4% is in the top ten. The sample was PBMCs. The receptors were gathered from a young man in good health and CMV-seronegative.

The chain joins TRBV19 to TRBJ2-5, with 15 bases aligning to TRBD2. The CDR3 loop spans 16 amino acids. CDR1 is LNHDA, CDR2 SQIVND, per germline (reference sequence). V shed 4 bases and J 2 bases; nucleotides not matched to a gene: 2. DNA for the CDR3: TGTGCCAGTAGTAGAGGACTAGCGGGAGGGCAAGAGACCCAGTACTTC. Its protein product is CASSRGLAGGQETQYF.

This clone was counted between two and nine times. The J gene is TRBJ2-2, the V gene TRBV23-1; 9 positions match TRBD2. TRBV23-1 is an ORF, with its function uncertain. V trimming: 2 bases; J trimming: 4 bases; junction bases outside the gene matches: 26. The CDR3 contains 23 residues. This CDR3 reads CASSQRVDSGGPRGWSLTGELFF. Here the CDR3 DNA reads TGCGCCAGCAGTCAAAGAGTGGATAGCGGGGGCCCCCGGGGTTGGAGTCTCACCGGGGAGCTGTTTTTT.